There are many counts of the clone carrying this T cell receptor (beta chain). The target antigen is unknown. The data are from a study of T cell repertoires in cytomegalovirus infection. The wider study: It can be stated that public TCR beta signatures indicated CMV infection as well as a matching HLA type. Overall study results and limits: Ex vivo, HLA-C-restricted CMV-specific TCR beta clonotypes prevailed over the rest of the response. Based on cumulative public TCR beta family frequency, carriers of CMV plus the relevant HLA were identified.

TCRdb re-derived calls from the reads in MiXCR, one entry per CDR3 protein. The sample lists about 330,000 distinct CDR3 sequences, around a tenth seen once, with around 4.5% in the top ten. CDR3 length: 18 residues. V was cut by 8 bases and J by 7 bases, with 30 bases left in between. Germline values: CDR1 MNHEY, CDR2 SMNVEV (reference sequence). The TCR originated in a human donor in good health (CMV status not recorded). Some clones in this sample may be carry-over from other donors' samples. V usage is TRBV27 and J usage is TRBJ1-5; D gene unclear. The sequenced material came from PBMCs. The CDR3 nucleotides are TGTGCCAGCGGGTGGCCCTCAGGTGGTGGCAGGTCAGAACAGCCCCAGCATTTT. This codes for CASGWPSGGGRSEQPQHF.